The 22 T cell receptor beta chains below come from one sample, sequenced in a study of T cells in Graves' hyperthyroidism and ophthalmopathy. Researchers amplified the TCR beta CDR3 regions from RNA transcripts. The TCR CDR3 was amplified in a first-round RT-PCR using the HTBI primer set. TCRdb analysed the multiplex PCR reads with MiXCR anew, one entry per CDR3 protein. In the table there are hundreds of thousands of distinct CDR3 sequences, around a quarter of which are singletons. Material for sequencing was blood. The receptors stem from a woman between 25 and 40 years old with Graves' ophthalmopathy.

This sequence joins TRBV18 and TRBJ2-2, with D perhaps TRBD2 (5 bases). The V end lost 2 bases, the J end lost 0 bases, and 10 bases lay between the germline ends. CDR3 length equals 16 residues. Germline CDR1 and CDR2: KGHSH and LQKENI. CDR3 amino acids: CASSPREGANTGELFF. Written as DNA, the CDR3 is TGTGCCAGCTCACCAAGAGAGGGCGCGAACACCGGGGAGCTGTTTTTT. The full variable domain, its missing parts supplied by reference TRBV18 and TRBJ2-2, is NAGVMQNPRHLVRRRGQEARLRCSPMKGHSHVYWYRQLPEEGLKFMVYLQKENIIDESGMPKERFSAEFPKEGPSILRIQQVVRGDSAAYFCASSPREGANTGELFFGEGSRLTVL.

This chain links TRBV12-5 with TRBJ2-7, with D hard to call. Germline V lookup: CDR1 LGHNT, CDR2 FRNRAP. The CDR3 sequence is 12 residues long. Trimming removed 3 bases at V and 6 bases at J, with 9 bases between. The CDR3 spells CASGFPRREQYF. In DNA, the CDR3 is TGTGCTAGTGGTTTCCCTCGTCGCGAGCAGTACTTC.

This clonotype was counted only a few times. The chain joins TRBV20-1 to TRBJ2-7; perhaps TRBD1 as D (5 bases). CDR1 DFQATT and CDR2 SNEGSKA come from the germline V gene (reference sequence). This CDR3 has 17 residues. V lost 2 bases, J lost 1 base, and 21 bases lay in between. CDR3 protein: CSARKDNANYWSYEQYF. The CDR3 nucleotides are TGCAGTGCTAGAAAGGACAATGCAAATTATTGGTCCTACGAGCAGTACTTC.

In its sample, this clonotype was seen many times. The rearrangement links TRBV15 to TRBJ2-7, with D unclear. Per the germline V gene, CDR1 is LNHNV and CDR2 is YYDKDF (reference sequence). The CDR3 is made up of 15 amino acids. The V and J ends lost 1 base and 0 bases respectively, with 10 bases between them. The CDR3 DNA sequence: TGTGCCACCAGCAGAGTCCCCTACAGCTCCTACGAGCAGTACTTC. Protein sequence: CATSRVPYSSYEQYF.

This chain connects TRBV27 to TRBJ1-2, with D possibly TRBD1 on 5 matching bases. The CDR3 length is 15 residues. V lost 5 bases and J lost 2, with 15 bases in between. Germline CDR1 reads MNHEY; CDR2 reads SMNVEV (reference sequence). The CDR3: CASSHQTQGNYGYTF. CDR3 bases: TGTGCCAGCAGTCACCAGACCCAGGGCAACTATGGCTACACCTTC.

The genes are TRBV6-1 and TRBJ1-1, with D possibly matching TRBD1 (6 bases). The germline V and J ends were trimmed by 8 bases and 1 base, with 11 bases remaining between them. Looked up from germline, CDR1 is MNHNS and CDR2 is SASEGT. This CDR3 is built from 13 residues. CDR3 residues: CASGKGGNTEAFF. For the CDR3, the DNA is TGTGCCAGCGGAAAGGGGGGGAACACTGAAGCTTTCTTT.

V gene TRBV28 combines with J gene TRBJ1-5; no clear D. V lost 6 bases to trimming and J lost 2 bases, with 14 bases between them. Germline assignment: CDR1 MDHEN and CDR2 SYDVKM. The CDR3 is made up of 15 amino acids. The CDR3 sequence is CASRLYPRGNQPQHF. CDR3 sequence (DNA): TGTGCCAGCAGACTGTACCCCCGGGGCAATCAGCCCCAGCATTTT.

The sample holds many counts of this clonotype. This rearrangement joins TRBV28 to TRBJ2-7, with D maybe TRBD2 (7 bases). The CDR3 totals 14 residues. Per the germline V gene, CDR1 is MDHEN and CDR2 is SYDVKM. V was pared by 5 bases and J by 2 bases, with 13 bases between. The CDR3 bases are TGTGCCAGCAGTCCCAGGCGGGGGCCCTACGAGCAGTACTTC. Translated: CASSPRRGPYEQYF. Variable domain in full (rest from reference TRBV28 and TRBJ2-7): DVKVTQSSRYLVKRTGEKVFLECVQDMDHENMFWYRQDPGLGLRLIYFSYDVKMKEKGDIPEGYSVSREKKERFSLILESASTNQTSMYLCASSPRRGPYEQYFGPGTRLTVT.

This clonotype showed up many times. The chain recombines TRBV5-1 with TRBJ2-3; D perhaps matches TRBD1 (5 bases). V shed 0 bases and J shed 0 bases, with 5 bases lying between them. Looked up from germline, CDR1 is SGHRS and CDR2 is YFSETQ. The CDR3 is made up of 14 amino acids. The CDR3 is CASSLGQSTDTQYF. The DNA for the CDR3 is TGCGCCAGCAGCTTGGGACAGAGCACAGATACGCAGTATTTT.

The chain employs TRBV6-1 and TRBJ2-5, with 15 bases aligning to TRBD2. The CDR3 has 17 amino acids. Germline V gene lookup returns CDR1 MNHNS and CDR2 SASEGT. The V segment lost 4 bases and the J segment 4 bases; nucleotides outside the gene matches: 7. In nucleotides, the CDR3 is TGTGCCAGCAGTGGTGGACTAGCGGGGGGGTTAGGAGAGACCCAGTACTTC. It encodes CASSGGLAGGLGETQYF.

The chain combines TRBV12-3 or TRBV12-4 with TRBJ1-5; D possibly corresponds to TRBD1 (6 bases). The CDR3 runs 15 residues. V lost 1 base and J lost 6, with 13 bases in between. CDR3 amino acids: CASSLGITGSQPQHF. As DNA, the CDR3 is TGTGCCAGCAGTTTAGGGATTACAGGGAGTCAGCCCCAGCATTTT.

This clonotype was observed many times. This sequence joins TRBV7-9 and TRBJ1-2, with unresolved D. Deletions cut 4 bases from V and 4 bases from J, with 13 bases between. The CDR3 covers 14 residues. Germline V gene sequence: CDR1 SEHNR, CDR2 FQNEAQ (reference sequence). The CDR3 sequence: CASSSGSSSYGYTF. CDR3 in DNA: TGTGCCAGCAGCTCCGGATCCTCCAGCTATGGCTACACCTTC.

This clonotype showed up many times. The chain recombines TRBV29-1 with TRBJ2-7, with 7 bases lining up with TRBD1. With 5 bases clipped from V and 1 base from J, the junction kept 2 bases outside the gene matches. Germline lookup yields CDR1 SQVTM and CDR2 ANQGSEA. This CDR3 comprises 12 residues. CDR3 in amino acids: CSVWGQSYEQYF. DNA for the CDR3: TGCAGCGTTTGGGGACAGTCCTACGAGCAGTACTTC.

This clonotype has at least ten counts. The rearrangement uses TRBV13 and TRBJ1-1; TRBD1 agrees at 9 bases. The CDR3 runs 14 residues. Unmatched junction bases numbered 7, after V lost 1 base and J lost 10 bases. CDR1 is PRHDT, CDR2 FYEKMQ, per germline (reference sequence). CDR3 nucleotides: TGTGCCAGCAGCTTAGTTGGGACAGGGACGAGAGCTTTCTTT. Translating gives CASSLVGTGTRAFF.

The CDR3 region has the DNA TGTGCCAGCAGATCGTACCGGACAGGGACAAATCAGCCCCAGCATTTT. Encoded protein: CASRSYRTGTNQPQHF. The chain uses TRBV6-1 and TRBJ1-5, with 8 nucleotides matching TRBD1. CDR3 size: 16 residues. Looked up from germline, CDR1 is MNHNS and CDR2 is SASEGT. The trim removed 6 bases at V and 4 bases at J, leaving 11 bases unmatched.

This clonotype was detected many times. This may come from a read error, since a much larger clone is one base off. The chain uses TRBV12-3 or TRBV12-4 and TRBJ2-5; 9 bases align to TRBD1. The length of the CDR3 is 13 residues. With 7 bases clipped from V and 5 bases from J, the junction kept 5 bases outside the gene matches. DNA for the CDR3: TGTGCCAGCAACTCCGGACAGGGGGAGACCCAGTACTTC. As protein: CASNSGQGETQYF.

This clonotype was counted at least ten times. V is TRBV5-1 and J is TRBJ1-1; the D is unclear. The ends were cut back, 5 bases at V and 0 bases at J, with 11 bases in the middle. Germline V gene sequence: CDR1 SGHRS, CDR2 YFSETQ. CDR3 length: 14 amino acids. Here the CDR3 reads CASSRTAMNTEAFF. CDR3 DNA sequence: TGCGCCAGCAGTAGAACAGCAATGAACACTGAAGCTTTCTTT.

This clonotype was counted at least ten times. The chain combines TRBV6-1 with TRBJ2-5; D remains ambiguous. This CDR3 contains 14 residues. Germline lookup yields CDR1 MNHNS and CDR2 SASEGT. V was shortened by 4 bases and J by 1 base, with 10 bases between the two germline ends. The CDR3 loop reads CASSALGLQETQYF. CDR3 nucleotide sequence: TGTGCCAGCAGTGCATTGGGCCTCCAAGAGACCCAGTACTTC.

This clonotype came up many times. The genes are TRBV19 and TRBJ2-7; TRBD1 is a possible D gene (6 bases). This CDR3 is built from 14 residues. Germline CDR1 is LNHDA and CDR2 is SQIVND (reference sequence). V shed 8 bases and J shed 1 base, with 15 bases lying between them. DNA of the CDR3: TGTGCCAGTCGAGAACAAACAGGGTCCTACGAGCAGTACTTC. It translates to CASREQTGSYEQYF. Full variable domain (remainder filled in from reference TRBV19 and TRBJ2-7): DGGITQSPKYLFRKEGQNVTLSCEQNLNHDAMYWYRQDPGQGLRLIYYSQIVNDFQKGDIAEGYSVSREKKESFPLTVTSAQKNPTAFYLCASREQTGSYEQYFGPGTRLTVT.

In this sample, this clonotype turned up many times. This chain uses TRBV20-1 with TRBJ2-7, with 7 bases fitting TRBD2. Germline V CDR1 and CDR2: DFQATT, SNEGSKA (reference sequence). The CDR3 length is 14 residues. The trim removed 3 bases at V and 1 base at J, leaving 6 bases unmatched. The CDR3 DNA is TGCAGTGCTAGTCCTTGGACTAGATCCTACGAGCAGTACTTC. Translation: CSASPWTRSYEQYF.

The chain is built from TRBV12-3 or TRBV12-4 and TRBJ2-2; 16 bases are a match to TRBD2. With V trimmed by 5 bases and J by 6 bases, 3 bases remained unmatched. This CDR3 contains 16 residues. The CDR3 sequence: CASSRGLAGGPGELFF. CDR3 DNA: TGTGCCAGCAGTCGGGGACTAGCGGGGGGGCCCGGGGAGCTGTTTTTT.

This rearrangement joins TRBV19 to TRBJ2-2, with 9 bases aligning to TRBD2. CDR3 size: 16 residues. Germline lookup yields CDR1 LNHDA and CDR2 SQIVND (reference sequence). The J segment lost 6 bases and the V segment lost 10 bases, leaving 15 bases of the junction unmatched. For the CDR3, the DNA is TGTGCCACACGGCAGGGTTGGCTAGCGGGATCCGGGGAGCTGTTTTTT. Encoded protein: CATRQGWLAGSGELFF. The complete variable domain, with remaining parts taken from reference TRBV19 and TRBJ2-2, reads DGGITQSPKYLFRKEGQNVTLSCEQNLNHDAMYWYRQDPGQGLRLIYYSQIVNDFQKGDIAEGYSVSREKKESFPLTVTSAQKNPTAFYLCATRQGWLAGSGELFFGEGSRLTVL.